This TCR beta chain was captured in a study of T cells in localized non-small cell lung cancer. Points from the study as a whole: Elevated blood T cell density was associated with longer overall survival. Adjacent lung had a median roughly 61 of the 100 largest tumor clones. Uninvolved adjacent lung had higher T cell clonality than tumor and all other tissues.

Neighbouring lung, lacking atypia, was collected no less than 2 cm away from the tumor margin. Profiled with immunoSEQ multiplex PCR; TCRdb holds only in-frame clones, not every one. The sample shows some 3,000 clones, 33% of them seen only once. V dropped 3 bases and J dropped 5 bases, with 13 bases sitting between them. The CDR3 has 14 residues. CDR1 and CDR2 (germline): SGHNT, YENEEA. Sample share makes this clone medium-sized. Its matching antigen is unknown. The rearrangement joins TRBV11-3 to TRBJ1-2, with unresolved D. The sequence was collected from a male donor aged 60 or older with stage I squamous cell lung carcinoma. The sample in question was normal lung tissue next to the tumor, obtained before any cancer treatment. In DNA form, the CDR3 reads TGTGCCAGCAGCTTCGGACGGGTTGGGTATGGCTACACCTTC. It translates to CASSFGRVGYGYTF.